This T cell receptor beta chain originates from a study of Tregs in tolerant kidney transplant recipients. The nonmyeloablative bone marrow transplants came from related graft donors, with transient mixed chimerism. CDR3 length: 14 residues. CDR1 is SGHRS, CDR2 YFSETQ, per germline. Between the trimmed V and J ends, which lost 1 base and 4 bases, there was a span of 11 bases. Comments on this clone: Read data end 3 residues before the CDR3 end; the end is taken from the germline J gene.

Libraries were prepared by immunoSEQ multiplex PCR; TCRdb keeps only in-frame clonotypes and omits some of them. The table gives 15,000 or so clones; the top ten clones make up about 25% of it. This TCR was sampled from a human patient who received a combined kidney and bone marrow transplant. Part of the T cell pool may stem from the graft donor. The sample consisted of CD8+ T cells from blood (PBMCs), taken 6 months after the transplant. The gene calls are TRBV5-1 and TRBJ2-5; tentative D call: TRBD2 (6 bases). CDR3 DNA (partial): TGCGCCAGCAGCTTGCGGGGGAATCGAGAGACC. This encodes CASSLRGNRET. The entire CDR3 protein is CASSLRGNRETQYF.